This T cell receptor beta chain was captured by sequencing in a study of cytomegalovirus exposure and HLA in healthy donors. The V end was cut by 2 bases, the J end by 1 base, with 5 bases between. This CDR3 region has 13 residues. Germline V gene sequence: CDR1 MNHEY, CDR2 SVGAGI. With regard to this clone: Its antigen is unknown.

Amplification used 60 Vbeta primers and 13 Jbeta primers. Here immunoSEQ multiplex PCR was the method, and the copy in TCRdb shows in-frame clones only, minus some. Its clone listing holds 150,000 or so clones. General study results and limits: Immune exposure data for these donors was limited to CMV serostatus. In most subjects, TCR beta sequences reportedly gave accurate predictions of HLA-A and HLA-B alleles. Analysis was carried out at a later point, and it linked a missense DCLRE1C variant to TCR beta V- and J-gene trimming. Cytomegalovirus association was listed for 150 to 200 TCR beta chains.

This sequence joins TRBV6-5 and TRBJ1-1; no firm D call. Sample: PBMCs. This receptor was obtained from a woman younger than 30 in good health and CMV-seronegative. The CDR3 DNA sequence: TGTGCCAGCAGTTACGGTAGGAACACTGAAGCTTTCTTT. It encodes CASSYGRNTEAFF.